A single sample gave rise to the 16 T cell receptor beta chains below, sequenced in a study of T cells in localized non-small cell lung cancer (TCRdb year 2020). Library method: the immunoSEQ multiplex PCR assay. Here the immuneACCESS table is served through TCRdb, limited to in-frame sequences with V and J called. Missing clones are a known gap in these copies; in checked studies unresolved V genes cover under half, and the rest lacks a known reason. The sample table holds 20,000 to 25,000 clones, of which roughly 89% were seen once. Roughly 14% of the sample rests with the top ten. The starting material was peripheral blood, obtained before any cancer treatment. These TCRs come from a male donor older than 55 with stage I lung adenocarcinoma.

In DNA, the CDR3 is TGTGCCTGGAGTCCCCCCATCCTAAACACTGAAGCTTTCTTT. It encodes CAWSPPILNTEAFF. The V and J genes are TRBV30 and TRBJ1-1; D gene ambiguous. This CDR3 has 14 amino acids. Trimming shortened V by 2 bases and J by 2 bases, and 12 bases separated the two germline ends. Germline V gene data show CDR1 as GTSNPN and CDR2 as SVGIG (reference sequence).

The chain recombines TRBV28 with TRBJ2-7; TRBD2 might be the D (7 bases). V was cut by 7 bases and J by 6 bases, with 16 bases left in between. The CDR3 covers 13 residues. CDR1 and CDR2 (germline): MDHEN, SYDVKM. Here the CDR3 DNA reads TGTGCCAGCATCCTCGGAGGGGGGGGCGAGCAGTACTTC. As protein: CASILGGGGEQYF.

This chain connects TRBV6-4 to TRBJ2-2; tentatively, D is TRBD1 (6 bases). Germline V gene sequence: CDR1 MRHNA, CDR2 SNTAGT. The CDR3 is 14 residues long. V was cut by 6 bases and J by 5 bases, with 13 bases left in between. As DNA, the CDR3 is TGTGCCAGCAGCCAGCAGGGGAGTACCGGGGAGCTGTTTTTT. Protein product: CASSQQGSTGELFF.

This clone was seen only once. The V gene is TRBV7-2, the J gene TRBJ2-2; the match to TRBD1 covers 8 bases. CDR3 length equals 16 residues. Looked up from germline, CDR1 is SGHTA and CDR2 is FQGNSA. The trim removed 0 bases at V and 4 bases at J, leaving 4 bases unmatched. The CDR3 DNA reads TGTGCCAGCAGCTTAGCGCGGACAGGGTCCACCGGGGAGCTGTTTTTT. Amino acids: CASSLARTGSTGELFF.

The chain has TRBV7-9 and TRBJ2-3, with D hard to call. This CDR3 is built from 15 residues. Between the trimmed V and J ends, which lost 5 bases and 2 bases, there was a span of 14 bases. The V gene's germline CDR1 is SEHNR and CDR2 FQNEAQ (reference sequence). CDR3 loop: CASSPRGSLTDTQYF. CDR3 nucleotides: TGTGCCAGCAGCCCGCGTGGGTCCCTCACAGATACGCAGTATTTT.

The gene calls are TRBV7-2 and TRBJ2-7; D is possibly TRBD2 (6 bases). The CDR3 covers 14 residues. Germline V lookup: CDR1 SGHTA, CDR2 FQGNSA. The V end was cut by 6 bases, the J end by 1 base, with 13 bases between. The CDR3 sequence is CASSLGTRSYEQYF. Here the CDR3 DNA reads TGTGCCAGCAGTCTTGGGACTCGATCCTACGAGCAGTACTTC.

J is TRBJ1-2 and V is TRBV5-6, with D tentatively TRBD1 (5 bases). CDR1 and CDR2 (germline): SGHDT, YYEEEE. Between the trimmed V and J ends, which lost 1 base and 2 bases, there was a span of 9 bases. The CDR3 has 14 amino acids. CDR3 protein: CASSLKNRNYGYTF. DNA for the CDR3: TGTGCCAGCAGCTTGAAAAACAGGAACTATGGCTACACCTTC.

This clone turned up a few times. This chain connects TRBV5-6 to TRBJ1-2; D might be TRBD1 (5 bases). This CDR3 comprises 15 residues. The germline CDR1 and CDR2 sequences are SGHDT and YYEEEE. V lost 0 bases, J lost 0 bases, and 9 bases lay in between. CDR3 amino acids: CASSLGGTSNYGYTF. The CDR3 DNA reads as TGTGCCAGCAGCTTGGGAGGGACCTCTAACTATGGCTACACCTTC.

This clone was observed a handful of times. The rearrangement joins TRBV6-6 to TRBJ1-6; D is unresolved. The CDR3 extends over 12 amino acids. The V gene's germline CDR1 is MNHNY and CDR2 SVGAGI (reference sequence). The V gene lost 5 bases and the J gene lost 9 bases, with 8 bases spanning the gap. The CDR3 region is CASSGSSSPLHF. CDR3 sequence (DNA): TGTGCCAGCAGTGGCTCCTCTTCACCCCTCCACTTT.

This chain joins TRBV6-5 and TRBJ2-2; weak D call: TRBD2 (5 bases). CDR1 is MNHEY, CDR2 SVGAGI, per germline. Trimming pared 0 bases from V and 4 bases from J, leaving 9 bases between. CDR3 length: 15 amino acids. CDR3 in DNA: TGTGCCAGCAGTTACTCGGCCGGGGTCACCGGGGAGCTGTTTTTT. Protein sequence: CASSYSAGVTGELFF.

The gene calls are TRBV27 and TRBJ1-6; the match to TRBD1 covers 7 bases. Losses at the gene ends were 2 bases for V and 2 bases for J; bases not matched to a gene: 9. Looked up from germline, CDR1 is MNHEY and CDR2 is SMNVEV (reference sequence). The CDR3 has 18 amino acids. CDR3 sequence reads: CASSLRAGGRTYNSPLHF. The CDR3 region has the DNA TGTGCCAGCAGTTTAAGAGCAGGGGGTCGAACCTATAATTCACCCCTCCACTTT.

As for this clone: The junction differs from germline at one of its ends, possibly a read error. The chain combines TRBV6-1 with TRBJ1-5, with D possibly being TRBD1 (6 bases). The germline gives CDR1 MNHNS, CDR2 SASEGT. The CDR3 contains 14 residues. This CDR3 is CASSAQGPNQPQHF. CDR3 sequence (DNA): TGTGCCAGCAGTGCACAGGGACCCAATCAACCCCAGCATTTT.

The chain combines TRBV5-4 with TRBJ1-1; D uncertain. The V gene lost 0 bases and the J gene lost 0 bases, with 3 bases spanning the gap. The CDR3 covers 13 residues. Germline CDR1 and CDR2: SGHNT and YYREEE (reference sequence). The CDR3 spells CASSLDMNTEAFF. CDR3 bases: TGTGCCAGCAGCTTGGATATGAACACTGAAGCTTTCTTT.

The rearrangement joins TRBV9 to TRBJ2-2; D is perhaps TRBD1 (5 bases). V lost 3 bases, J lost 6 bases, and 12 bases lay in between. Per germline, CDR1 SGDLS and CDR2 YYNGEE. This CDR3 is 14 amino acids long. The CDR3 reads CASSDYRYPGELFF. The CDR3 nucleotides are TGTGCCAGCAGCGACTACAGGTACCCCGGGGAGCTGTTTTTT.

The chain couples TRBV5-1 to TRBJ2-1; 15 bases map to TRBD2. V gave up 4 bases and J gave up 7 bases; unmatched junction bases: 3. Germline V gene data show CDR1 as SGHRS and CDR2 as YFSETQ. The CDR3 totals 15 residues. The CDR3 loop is CASSLGLAGGNEQFF. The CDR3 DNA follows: TGCGCCAGCAGCCTGGGACTAGCGGGAGGAAATGAGCAGTTCTTC.

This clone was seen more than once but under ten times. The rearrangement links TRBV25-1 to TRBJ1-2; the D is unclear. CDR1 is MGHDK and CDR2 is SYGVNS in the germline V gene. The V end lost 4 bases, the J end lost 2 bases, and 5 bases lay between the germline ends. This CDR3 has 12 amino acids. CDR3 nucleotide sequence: TGTGCCAGCAGTGGGAAAAACTATGGCTACACCTTC. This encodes CASSGKNYGYTF.